This T cell receptor (beta chain) appears in the sequencing data of a study of T cell repertoires in cytomegalovirus infection. One entry per CDR3 protein results from TCRdb running MiXCR on the reads. The table lists around 900,000 distinct CDR3 sequences, around 30% of them singletons. Comments on this clonotype: Its antigen is not identified.

The sequencing here drew on cultured CD8+ T cells from PBMCs, taken from culture after CMV antigen stimulation. The sequence came from a human donor in good health (CMV status not recorded). Some clones in this sample may be carry-over from other donors' samples.

The CDR3 is CASSEAGGNTEAFF. For the CDR3, the DNA is TGTGCCAGCAGTGAAGCGGGCGGGAACACTGAAGCTTTCTTT. The J gene is TRBJ1-1, the V gene TRBV6-1, with D unclear. Trimming removed 0 bases from V and 1 base from J, with 6 bases in between. CDR1 MNHNS and CDR2 SASEGT come from the germline V gene. This CDR3 region has 14 residues.